What follows are 15 T cell receptor beta chains derived from one specimen sequenced in a study of CD8 T cells in ankylosing spondylitis (dated by TCRdb to between 2016 and 2019). The library was generated by 5' RACE. The reads were generated on an Illumina HiSeq 2500. TCRdb ran its own pipeline on the public reads, namely fastp trimming at Q25 and MiXCR clone calling, and kept in-frame beta chains. CDR3 protein sequences are deduplicated, and each keeps its most common genes and DNA. The sample contains fewer than 250,000 distinct CDR3 sequences, more than 9% of them found a single time. The ten largest clones take up about 3% of the sample. The material sequenced was blood, either unsorted or a sorted T cell fraction (not recorded which). The receptors originated from a male donor with ankylosing spondylitis or in good health (not recorded which).

This clonotype was observed many times. This rearrangement joins TRBV30 to TRBJ2-2, with 9 positions matching TRBD1. With V trimmed by 3 bases and J by 5 bases, 7 bases remained unmatched. The CDR3 runs 15 residues. Per germline, CDR1 GTSNPN and CDR2 SVGIG (reference sequence). DNA for the CDR3: TGTGCCTGGAGACAAGGGACAGGGCTAACCGGGGAGCTGTTTTTT. The encoded protein is CAWRQGTGLTGELFF. Based on the CDR3 plus reference TRBV30 and TRBJ2-2, the full variable domain is SQTIHQWPATLVQPVGSPLSLECTVEGTSNPNLYWYRQAAGRGLQLLFYSVGIGQISSEVPQNLSASRPQDRQFILSSKKLLLSDSGFYLCAWRQGTGLTGELFFGEGSRLTVL.

This clonotype was counted at least ten times. This chain uses TRBV20-1 with TRBJ2-5; TRBD1 is a possible D gene (6 bases). The CDR3 runs to 12 residues. V lost 4 bases and J lost 5, with 11 bases in between. Germline assignment: CDR1 DFQATT and CDR2 SNEGSKA (reference sequence). The CDR3 reads CSATGVRETQYF. CDR3 coding DNA: TGCAGTGCTACAGGGGTGCGGGAGACCCAGTACTTC.

There are many counts of this clonotype. The chain has TRBV3-1 and TRBJ1-1, with no clear D. V lost 2 bases and J lost 2, with 9 bases in between. The CDR3 has 14 residues. The germline CDR1 and CDR2 sequences are LGHDT and YNNKEL (reference sequence). DNA for the CDR3: TGTGCCAGCAGCCAACGGACTCAAAACACTGAAGCTTTCTTT. Its translation is CASSQRTQNTEAFF.

There are many counts of this clonotype. The chain is built from TRBV5-1 and TRBJ1-2, with 7 nucleotides matching TRBD1. The CDR3 has 15 residues. Germline assignment: CDR1 SGHRS and CDR2 YFSETQ. The V segment lost 2 bases and the J segment 4 bases; nucleotides outside the gene matches: 8. The CDR3 reads CASSFADTGAYGYTF. The CDR3 DNA reads TGCGCCAGCAGCTTCGCCGACACAGGGGCCTATGGCTACACCTTC.

This clonotype was observed at least ten times. The chain joins TRBV5-1 to TRBJ1-1; 7 bases are a match to TRBD1. The trim removed 4 bases at V and 3 bases at J, leaving 12 bases unmatched. The CDR3 consists of 16 residues. Germline lookup yields CDR1 SGHRS and CDR2 YFSETQ. This CDR3 is CASSIMTGRGDTEAFF. In nucleotides, the CDR3 is TGCGCCAGCAGCATTATGACAGGGCGAGGTGACACTGAAGCTTTCTTT.

This clonotype was seen many times. The chain is built from TRBV12-3 or TRBV12-4 and TRBJ2-5; D gene unclear. The CDR3 extends over 14 amino acids. The V end was cut by 5 bases, the J end by 2 bases, with 12 bases between. CDR3 loop: CASSPRTGQETQYF. As DNA, the CDR3 is TGTGCCAGCAGTCCCCGGACGGGTCAAGAGACCCAGTACTTC.

The V gene is TRBV7-2, the J gene TRBJ2-7, with 7 bases lining up with TRBD2. This CDR3 is built from 14 residues. The germline CDR1 and CDR2 sequences are SGHTA and FQGNSA. Unmatched junction bases numbered 12, after V lost 5 bases and J lost 8 bases. The CDR3 DNA follows: TGTGCCAGCAGCCTGGATAGCGGGCTCCCCAAGCAGTACTTC. Its translation is CASSLDSGLPKQYF.

This clonotype was counted at least ten times. The chain employs TRBV12-3 or TRBV12-4 and TRBJ1-1; 7 positions match TRBD1. The ends lost 7 bases at V and 4 bases at J; junction bases unmatched: 12. The CDR3 runs to 15 residues. CDR3 protein: CASTLWKGAGTEAFF. In DNA form, the CDR3 reads TGTGCCAGCACCCTATGGAAGGGGGCGGGCACTGAAGCTTTCTTT.

The V gene is TRBV18, the J gene TRBJ2-7; 10 positions match TRBD1. Germline V gives CDR1 KGHSH, CDR2 LQKENI. V shed 3 bases and J 6 bases; nucleotides not matched to a gene: 8. The CDR3 spans 15 residues. CDR3 amino acids: CASSPPRQGAVEQYF. CDR3 nucleotide sequence: TGTGCCAGCTCACCTCCCCGACAGGGGGCTGTCGAGCAGTACTTC.

This chain joins TRBV7-9 and TRBJ2-3; D uncertain. Trimming took 10 bases from V and 2 from J, leaving 22 bases between them. In germline, CDR1 is SEHNR, CDR2 FQNEAQ (reference sequence). The CDR3 sequence is 16 residues long. The CDR3 sequence: CATLQSAGYYTDTQYF. The CDR3 DNA follows: TGTGCCACCTTACAGTCCGCCGGGTATTACACAGATACGCAGTATTTT. Full variable domain (missing parts from reference TRBV7-9 and TRBJ2-3): DTGVSQNPRHKITKRGQNVTFRCDPISEHNRLYWYRQTLGQGPEFLTYFQNEAQLEKSRLLSDRFSAERPKGSFSTLEIQRTEQGDSAMYLCATLQSAGYYTDTQYFGPGTRLTVL.

This clonotype was found many times. The chain uses TRBV6-6 and TRBJ1-2; D gene unclear. This CDR3 is built from 13 residues. The V gene lost 5 bases and the J gene lost 8 bases, with 15 bases spanning the gap. The germline CDR1 and CDR2 sequences are MNHNY and SVGAGI (reference sequence). Here the CDR3 reads CASSKTGDGGYTF. CDR3 bases: TGTGCCAGCAGTAAAACGGGAGATGGGGGCTACACCTTC.

The rearrangement uses TRBV5-1 and TRBJ1-4; TRBD1 aligns across 10 bases. From germline, CDR1 is SGHRS and CDR2 YFSETQ. V gave up 3 bases and J gave up 0 bases; unmatched junction bases: 5. There are 17 residues in the CDR3. Written as DNA, the CDR3 is TGCGCCAGCAGCTATGCCGGGACAGGGGCAACTAATGAAAAACTGTTTTTT. Encoded protein: CASSYAGTGATNEKLFF.

The V gene is TRBV30, the J gene TRBJ2-1; 9 bases map to TRBD2. V dropped 3 bases and J dropped 6; count of bases not matched to a gene: 9. Looked up from germline, CDR1 is GTSNPN and CDR2 is SVGIG (reference sequence). The CDR3 is made up of 15 amino acids. The CDR3 sequence is CAWRASGRYLNEQFF. DNA for the CDR3: TGTGCCTGGAGGGCCAGCGGGAGGTATCTCAATGAGCAGTTCTTC. Using reference TRBV30 and TRBJ2-1 for the parts outside the CDR3, the full variable domain is SQTIHQWPATLVQPVGSPLSLECTVEGTSNPNLYWYRQAAGRGLQLLFYSVGIGQISSEVPQNLSASRPQDRQFILSSKKLLLSDSGFYLCAWRASGRYLNEQFFGPGTRLTVL.

This clonotype was seen a handful of times. This chain links TRBV4-1 with TRBJ2-3, with TRBD2 as a possible D gene (5 bases). Trimming took 0 bases from V and 4 from J, leaving 11 bases between them. Germline CDR1 MGHRA, CDR2 YSYEKL. The CDR3 has 15 residues. CDR3: CASSQDIGGPDTQYF. The DNA for the CDR3 is TGCGCCAGCAGCCAAGACATTGGCGGGCCAGATACGCAGTATTTT.

In its sample, this clonotype was seen many times. The chain combines TRBV6-1 with TRBJ2-5; TRBD2 aligns across 7 bases. This CDR3 is 14 amino acids long. CDR1 MNHNS and CDR2 SASEGT come from the germline V gene. V was pared by 8 bases and J by 2 bases, with 8 bases of the junction left unmatched. CDR3 nucleotide sequence: TGTGCCAGCGGGAGGGCGCGTTTTCAAGAGACCCAGTACTTC. Amino acids: CASGRARFQETQYF.